This TCR beta chain appears in the sequencing data of a study of PD-1 blockade in classical Hodgkin lymphoma. The time point: cycle 4 day 1 (C4D1), after 6 weeks of nivolumab. Every single patient, without exception, relapsed after autologous stem cell transplantation, and brentuximab vedotin exposure varied. Patients showed best responses of complete response, partial response or progressive disease. Clones were sequenced by immunoSEQ multiplex PCR, and TCRdb holds only the in-frame ones, with some missing. The sample shows about 50,000 clones, roughly 80% of them seen only once. Trimming removed 8 bases from V and 5 bases from J; junction bases left unmatched: 7. Per the germline V gene, CDR1 is SGHVS and CDR2 is FQNEAQ. The length of the CDR3 is 14 residues. This clone came up a few times. Antigen unknown. Findings and caveats of the study: Relapsed/refractory patients reportedly had lower baseline diversity than newly diagnosed patients. Patients excluded were those beginning nivolumab under 1 year after ASCT.

The rearrangement joins TRBV7-8 to TRBJ2-3; 10 nucleotides match TRBD2. The sample here was peripheral blood mononuclear cells (PBMCs), taken before the fourth cycle of nivolumab. The sequence was obtained from a human donor with classical Hodgkin lymphoma. CDR3 protein: CASSRLAGVDTQYF. For the CDR3, the DNA is TGTGCCAGCTCTCGGCTAGCGGGAGTAGATACGCAGTATTTT.